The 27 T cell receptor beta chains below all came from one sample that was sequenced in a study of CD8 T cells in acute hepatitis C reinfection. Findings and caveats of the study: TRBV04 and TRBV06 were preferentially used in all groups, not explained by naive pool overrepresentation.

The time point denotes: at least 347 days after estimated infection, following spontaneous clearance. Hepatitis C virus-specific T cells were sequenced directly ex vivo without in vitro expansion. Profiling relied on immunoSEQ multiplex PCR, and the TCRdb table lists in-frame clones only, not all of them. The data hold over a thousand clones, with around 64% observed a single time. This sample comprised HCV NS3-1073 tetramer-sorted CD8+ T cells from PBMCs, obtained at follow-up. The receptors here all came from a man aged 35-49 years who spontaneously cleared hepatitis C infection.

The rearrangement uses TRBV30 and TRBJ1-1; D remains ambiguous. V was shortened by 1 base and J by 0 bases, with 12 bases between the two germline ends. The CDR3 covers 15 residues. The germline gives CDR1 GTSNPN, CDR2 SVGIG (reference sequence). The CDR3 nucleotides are TGTGCCTGGAGTGGGACGGAAAAGATGAACACTGAAGCTTTCTTT. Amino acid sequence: CAWSGTEKMNTEAFF.

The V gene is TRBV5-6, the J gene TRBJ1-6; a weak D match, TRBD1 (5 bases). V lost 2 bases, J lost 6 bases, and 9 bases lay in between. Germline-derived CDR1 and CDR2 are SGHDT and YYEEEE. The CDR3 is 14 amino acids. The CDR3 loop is CASSFLGGNSPLHF. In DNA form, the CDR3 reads TGTGCCAGCAGCTTCCTGGGGGGTAATTCACCCCTCCACTTT. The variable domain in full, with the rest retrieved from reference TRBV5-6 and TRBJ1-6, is DAGVTQSPTHLIKTRGQQVTLRCSPKSGHDTVSWYQQALGQGPQFIFQYYEEEERQRGNFPDRFSGHQFPNYSSELNVNALLLGDSALYLCASSFLGGNSPLHFGNGTRLTVT.

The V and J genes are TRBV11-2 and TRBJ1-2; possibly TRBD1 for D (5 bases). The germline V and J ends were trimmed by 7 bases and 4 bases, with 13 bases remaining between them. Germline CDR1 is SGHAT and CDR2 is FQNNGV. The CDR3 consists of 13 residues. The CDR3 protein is CASTLGGRYGYTF. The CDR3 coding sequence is TGTGCCAGCACCTTGGGGGGTCGCTATGGCTACACCTTC.

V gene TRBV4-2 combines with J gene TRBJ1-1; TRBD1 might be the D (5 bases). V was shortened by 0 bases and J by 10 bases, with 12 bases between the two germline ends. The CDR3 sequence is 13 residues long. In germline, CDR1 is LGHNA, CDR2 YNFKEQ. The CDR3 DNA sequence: TGTGCCAGCAGCCAAGAAAAAGGGGTCATAGCTTTCTTT. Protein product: CASSQEKGVIAFF.

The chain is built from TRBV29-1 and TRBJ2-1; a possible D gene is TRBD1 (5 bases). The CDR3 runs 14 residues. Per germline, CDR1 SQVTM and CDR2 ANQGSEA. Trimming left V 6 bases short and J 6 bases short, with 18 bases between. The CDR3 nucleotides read TGCAGCGTGACCGGTAGGCAGGGATCCAATGAGCAGTTCTTC. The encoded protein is CSVTGRQGSNEQFF.

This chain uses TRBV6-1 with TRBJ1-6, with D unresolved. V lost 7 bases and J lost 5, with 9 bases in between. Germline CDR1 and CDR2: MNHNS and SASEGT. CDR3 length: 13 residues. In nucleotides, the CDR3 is TGTGCCAGCAATTCCGCGAATAATTCACCCCTCCACTTT. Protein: CASNSANNSPLHF.

Here the CDR3 DNA reads TGTGCCAGCAGTGGGGTGGACAGGGAGGGCACAGATACGCAGTATTTT. Encoded protein: CASSGVDREGTDTQYF. The rearrangement joins TRBV2 to TRBJ2-3; 8 nucleotides agree with TRBD1. CDR3 length: 16 residues. V was pared by 4 bases and J by 1 base, with 7 bases of the junction left unmatched. Per germline, CDR1 SNHLY and CDR2 FYNNEI.

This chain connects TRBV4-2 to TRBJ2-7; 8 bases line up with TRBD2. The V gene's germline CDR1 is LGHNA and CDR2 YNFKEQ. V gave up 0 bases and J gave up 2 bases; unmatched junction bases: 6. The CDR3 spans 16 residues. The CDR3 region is CASSQEASGSPYEQYF. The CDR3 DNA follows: TGTGCCAGCAGCCAAGAAGCCAGCGGGAGTCCCTACGAGCAGTACTTC.

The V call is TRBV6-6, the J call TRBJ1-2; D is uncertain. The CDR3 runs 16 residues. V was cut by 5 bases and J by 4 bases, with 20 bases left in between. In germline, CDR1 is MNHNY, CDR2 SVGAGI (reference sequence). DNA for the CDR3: TGTGCCAGCAGTCAAGTATTAGGAGGTGAACCCTATGGCTACACCTTC. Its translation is CASSQVLGGEPYGYTF.

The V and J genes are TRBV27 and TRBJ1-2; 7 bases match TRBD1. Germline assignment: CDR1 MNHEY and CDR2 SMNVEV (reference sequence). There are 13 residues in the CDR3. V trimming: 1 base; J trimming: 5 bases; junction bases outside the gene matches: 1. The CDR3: CASSLLQGYGYTF. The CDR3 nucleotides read TGTGCCAGCAGTTTATTACAGGGGTATGGCTACACCTTC.

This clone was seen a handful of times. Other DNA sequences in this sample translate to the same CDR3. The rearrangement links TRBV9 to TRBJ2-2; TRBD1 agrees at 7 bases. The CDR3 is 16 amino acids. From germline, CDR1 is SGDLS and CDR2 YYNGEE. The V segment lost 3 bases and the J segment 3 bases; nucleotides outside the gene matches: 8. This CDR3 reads CASSAPTGLDTGELFF. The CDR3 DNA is TGTGCCAGCAGCGCACCGACAGGGTTGGACACCGGGGAGCTGTTTTTT. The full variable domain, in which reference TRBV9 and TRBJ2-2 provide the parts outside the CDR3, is DSGVTQTPKHLITATGQRVTLRCSPRSGDLSVYWYQQSLDQGLQFLIQYYNGEERAKGNILERFSAQQFPDLHSELNLSSLELGDSALYFCASSAPTGLDTGELFFGEGSRLTVL.

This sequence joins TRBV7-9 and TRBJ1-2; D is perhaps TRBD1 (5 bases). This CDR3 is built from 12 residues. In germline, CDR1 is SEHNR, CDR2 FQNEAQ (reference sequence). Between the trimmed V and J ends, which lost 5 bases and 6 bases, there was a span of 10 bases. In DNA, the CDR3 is TGTGCCAGCAGCGTTGACAGCGATGGCTACACCTTC. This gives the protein CASSVDSDGYTF.

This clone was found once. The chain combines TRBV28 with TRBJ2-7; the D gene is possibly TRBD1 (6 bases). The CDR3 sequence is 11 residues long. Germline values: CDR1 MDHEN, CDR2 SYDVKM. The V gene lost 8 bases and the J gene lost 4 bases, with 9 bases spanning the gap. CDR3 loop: CASGTQYEQYF. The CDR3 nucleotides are TGTGCCAGCGGGACACAGTACGAGCAGTACTTC.

CDR3 in DNA: TGTGCCAGCAGGTCCGGGACAGGGGACACCGGGGAGCTGTTTTTT. Translation: CASRSGTGDTGELFF. The V call is TRBV28, the J call TRBJ2-2; 10 nucleotides align to TRBD1. The CDR3 contains 15 residues. Trimming cost V 6 bases and J 3 bases; bases outside gene matches: 4. The V gene's germline CDR1 is MDHEN and CDR2 SYDVKM.

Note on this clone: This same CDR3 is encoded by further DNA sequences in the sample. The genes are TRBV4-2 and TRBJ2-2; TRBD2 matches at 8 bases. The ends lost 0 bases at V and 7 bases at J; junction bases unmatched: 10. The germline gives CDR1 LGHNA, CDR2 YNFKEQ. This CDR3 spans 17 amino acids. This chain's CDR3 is CASSQELAAGGGGELFF. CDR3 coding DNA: TGTGCCAGCAGCCAAGAACTCGCTGCCGGGGGGGGCGGGGAGCTGTTTTTT.

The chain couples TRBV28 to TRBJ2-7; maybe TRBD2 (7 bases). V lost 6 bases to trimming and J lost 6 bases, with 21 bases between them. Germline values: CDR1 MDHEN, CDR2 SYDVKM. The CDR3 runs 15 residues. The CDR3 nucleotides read TGTGCCAGCAGCGGGGGGCGTACAGGGTTCGGCGAGCAGTACTTC. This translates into CASSGGRTGFGEQYF.

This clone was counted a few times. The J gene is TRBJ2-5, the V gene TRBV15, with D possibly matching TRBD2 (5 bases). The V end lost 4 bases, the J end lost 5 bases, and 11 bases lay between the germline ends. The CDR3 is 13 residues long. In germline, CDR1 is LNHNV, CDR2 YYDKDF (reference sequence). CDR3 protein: CATSNLAGETQYF. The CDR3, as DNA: TGTGCCACCAGCAACCTAGCTGGGGAGACCCAGTACTTC.

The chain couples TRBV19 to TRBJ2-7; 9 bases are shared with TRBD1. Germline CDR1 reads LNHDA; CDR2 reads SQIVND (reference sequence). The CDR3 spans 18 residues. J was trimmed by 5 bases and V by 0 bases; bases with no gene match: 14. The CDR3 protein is CASSIDLQGARGIHEQYF. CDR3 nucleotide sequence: TGTGCCAGTAGTATAGATCTACAGGGGGCCCGGGGGATCCACGAGCAGTACTTC.

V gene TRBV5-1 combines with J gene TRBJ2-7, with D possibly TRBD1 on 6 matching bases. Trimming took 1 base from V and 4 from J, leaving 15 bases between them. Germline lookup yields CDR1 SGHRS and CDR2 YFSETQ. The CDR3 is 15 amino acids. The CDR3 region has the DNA TGCGCCAGCAGCTTGCTCGGACAGCGTATTTACGAGCAGTACTTC. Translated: CASSLLGQRIYEQYF.

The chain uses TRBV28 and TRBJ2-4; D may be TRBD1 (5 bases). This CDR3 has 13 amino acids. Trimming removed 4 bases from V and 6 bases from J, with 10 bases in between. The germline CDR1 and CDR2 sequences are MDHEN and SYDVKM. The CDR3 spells CASSSPQGNIQYF. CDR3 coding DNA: TGTGCCAGCAGTTCCCCTCAGGGAAACATTCAGTACTTC.

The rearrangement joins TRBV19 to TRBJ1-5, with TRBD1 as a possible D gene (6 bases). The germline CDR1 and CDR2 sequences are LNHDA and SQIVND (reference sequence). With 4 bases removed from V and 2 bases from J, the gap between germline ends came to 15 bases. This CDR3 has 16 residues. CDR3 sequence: CASSTRQGLGNQPQHF. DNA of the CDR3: TGTGCCAGTAGTACACGGCAGGGGCTGGGCAATCAGCCCCAGCATTTT.

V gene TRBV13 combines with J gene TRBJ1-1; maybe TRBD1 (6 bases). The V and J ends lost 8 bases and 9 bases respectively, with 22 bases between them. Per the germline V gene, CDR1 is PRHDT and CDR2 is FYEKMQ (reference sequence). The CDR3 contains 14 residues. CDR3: CASSISDRTTQAFF. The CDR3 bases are TGTGCCAGCTCCATCTCGGACAGAACCACCCAAGCTTTCTTT.

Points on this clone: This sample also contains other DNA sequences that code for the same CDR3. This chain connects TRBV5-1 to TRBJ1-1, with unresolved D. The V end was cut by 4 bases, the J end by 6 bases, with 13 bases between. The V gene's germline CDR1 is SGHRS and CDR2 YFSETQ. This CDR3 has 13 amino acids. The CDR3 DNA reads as TGCGCCAGCAGCCTGGTTGAGGGCTCTGAAGCTTTCTTT. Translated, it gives CASSLVEGSEAFF. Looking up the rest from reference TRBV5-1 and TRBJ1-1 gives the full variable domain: KAGVTQTPRYLIKTRGQQVTLSCSPISGHRSVSWYQQTPGQGLQFLFEYFSETQRNKGNFPGRFSGRQFSNSRSEMNVSTLELGDSALYLCASSLVEGSEAFFGQGTRLTVV.

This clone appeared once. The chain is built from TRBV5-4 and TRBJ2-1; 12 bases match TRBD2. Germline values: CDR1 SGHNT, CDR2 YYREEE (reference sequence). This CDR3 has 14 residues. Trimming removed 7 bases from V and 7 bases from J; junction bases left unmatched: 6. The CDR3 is CASASGRAENEQFF. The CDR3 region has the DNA TGTGCCAGCGCTAGCGGGAGGGCCGAGAATGAGCAGTTCTTC.

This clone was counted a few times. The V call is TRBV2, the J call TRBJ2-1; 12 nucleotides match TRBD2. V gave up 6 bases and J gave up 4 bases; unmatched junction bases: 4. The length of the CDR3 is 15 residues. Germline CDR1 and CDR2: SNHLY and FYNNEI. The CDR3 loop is CASSLLAGGYNEQFF. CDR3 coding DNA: TGTGCCAGCAGCCTACTAGCGGGGGGTTACAATGAGCAGTTCTTC.

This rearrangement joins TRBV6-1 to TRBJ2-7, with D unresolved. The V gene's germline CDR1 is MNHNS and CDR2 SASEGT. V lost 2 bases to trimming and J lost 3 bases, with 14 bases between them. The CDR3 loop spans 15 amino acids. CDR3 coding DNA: TGTGCCAGCAGTGAACTGGCTCTAGGAGACTACGAGCAGTACTTC. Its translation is CASSELALGDYEQYF.

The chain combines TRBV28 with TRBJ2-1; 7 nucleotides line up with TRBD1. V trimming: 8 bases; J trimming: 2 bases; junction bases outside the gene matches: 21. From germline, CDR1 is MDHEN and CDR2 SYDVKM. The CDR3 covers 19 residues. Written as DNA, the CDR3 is TGTGCCAGCCCCCCTCTGGGACAGAGACGACCTGTAGCCTACAATGAGCAGTTCTTC. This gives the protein CASPPLGQRRPVAYNEQFF.